The 9 T cell receptor gamma chains below come from one sample, sequenced in a study of Vδ1+ human thymocytes. Points from the study as a whole: Thymic TRG and TRD repertoires appeared highly polyclonal, with Gaussian CDR3 length distributions.

These receptors have no known antigen. Sequences come from RNA converted to cDNA by reverse transcription. CDR3 amplicons came from multiplex PCR with pooled V-gene forward and constant-region reverse primers. TCRdb called clones anew from the multiplex PCR reads with CATT. This sample has some 37,000 gamma-chain clones, with around 21% found just once. The sequenced material came from Vdelta1+ gamma-delta thymocytes from the thymus. Subset specified: FACS-sorted CD3+ TCRalphabeta- TCRVdelta1+ TCRVdelta2- thymocytes. These receptor sequences come from a girl under two years old who had congenital heart surgery.

A few counts support this clone. This sample also contains other DNA sequences that code for the same CDR3. The V call is TRGV9, the J call TRGJ1 or TRGJ2. The J segment lost 0 bases and the V segment lost 2 bases, leaving 4 bases of the junction unmatched. The CDR3 is 14 amino acids. Germline-derived CDR1 and CDR2 are GITISATS and ISYDGTV (reference sequence). The CDR3 sequence is CALWEGLNYYKKLF. CDR3 bases: TGTGCCTTGTGGGAGGGATTGAATTATTATAAGAAACTCTTT.

Regarding this clone: Other DNA sequences in this specimen translate into the identical CDR3. This chain uses TRGV2 with TRGJ1 or TRGJ2. J was trimmed by 15 bases and V by 0 bases; bases with no gene match: 5. The germline gives CDR1 EGSNGY, CDR2 YDSYNSKV. This CDR3 has 10 residues. The CDR3 coding sequence is TGTGCCACCTGGGACGGGCCGGGACTCTTT. Amino acid sequence: CATWDGPGLF.

The chain uses TRGV9 and TRGJ1 or TRGJ2. The V gene end was trimmed by 2 bases and the J gene end by 0 bases; junction bases not matched to a gene: 13. In germline, CDR1 is GITISATS, CDR2 ISYDGTV (reference sequence). The CDR3 consists of 17 residues. The CDR3 nucleotides read TGTGCCTTGTGGGAGGCCACCCTACCACCGAATTATTATAAGAAACTCTTT. Translated: CALWEATLPPNYYKKLF.

The rearrangement uses TRGV8 and TRGJ1 or TRGJ2. The junction had 13 bases not matched to a gene; V was cut back by 5 bases and J by 0 bases. This CDR3 region has 16 residues. Germline values: CDR1 VENAVY, CDR2 YDSYNSRV. The CDR3 sequence: CATWVPAGQNYYKKLF. In DNA, the CDR3 is TGTGCCACCTGGGTCCCCGCCGGCCAGAATTATTATAAGAAACTCTTT.

This clone was seen a handful of times. The chain recombines TRGV2 with TRGJP2. The CDR3 spans 12 residues. The V gene end was trimmed by 12 bases and the J gene end by 0 bases; junction bases not matched to a gene: 4. In germline, CDR1 is EGSNGY, CDR2 YDSYNSKV. The CDR3 DNA follows: TGTGCCGCCTATAGTAGTGATTGGATCAAGACGTTT. This codes for CAAYSSDWIKTF.

This clone was seen only a few times. The chain is built from TRGV9 and TRGJ1 or TRGJ2. There are 15 residues in the CDR3. CDR1 GITISATS and CDR2 ISYDGTV come from the germline V gene (reference sequence). The junction had 15 bases not matched to a gene; V was cut back by 5 bases and J by 5 bases. The CDR3: CALWGLFPPHYKKLF. CDR3 nucleotides: TGTGCCTTGTGGGGGCTCTTCCCACCCCATTATAAGAAACTCTTT.

Only a few counts were recorded for this clone. This chain links TRGV3 with TRGJ1 or TRGJ2. This CDR3 spans 12 amino acids. Germline V CDR1 and CDR2: VTNTFY, YDVSTARD (reference sequence). V was clipped by 0 bases and J by 16 bases; unmatched bases: 12. CDR3 amino acids: CATWDRPYRFLF. The CDR3 DNA follows: TGTGCCACCTGGGACAGGCCATATCGCTTCCTCTTT.

This chain links TRGV2 with TRGJP2. Germline CDR1 reads EGSNGY; CDR2 reads YDSYNSKV. There are 18 residues in the CDR3. V was clipped by 3 bases and J by 2 bases; unmatched bases: 15. The CDR3 nucleotides read TGTGCCACCTGGGACAGGGATAACAGTACAAGTAGTGATTGGATCAAGACGTTT. It translates to CATWDRDNSTSSDWIKTF.

This clone occurred a few times. This rearrangement joins TRGV9 to TRGJ1 or TRGJ2. V lost 4 bases to trimming and J lost 3 bases; unmatched junction nucleotides: 6. The CDR3 runs 13 residues. Germline assignment: CDR1 GITISATS and CDR2 ISYDGTV (reference sequence). The CDR3: CALWDDSYYKKLF. The CDR3 bases are TGTGCCTTGTGGGACGACAGTTATTATAAGAAACTCTTT.